This T cell receptor (beta chain) was found in a study of T cells in Graves' hyperthyroidism and ophthalmopathy. General study results and limits: Patients with ophthalmopathy were separated from those with stable hyperthyroidism by a 13 V-J model. The majority of expanded thyroid clonotypes above 0.001 also appeared in blood.

For this clonotype: What it binds is not known.

Germline V gene lookup returns CDR1 SGHDN and CDR2 FVKESK. This CDR3 has 15 amino acids. Trimming shortened V by 3 bases and J by 3 bases, and 15 bases separated the two germline ends. The TCR beta CDR3 regions underwent amplification using RNA transcripts as the source. Primed by the HTBI set, a first-round RT-PCR was run on the TCR CDR3. From the multiplex PCR reads, TCRdb called clonotypes with MiXCR, one entry per CDR3 protein. The sample lists 530,000 or so distinct CDR3 sequences, roughly a quarter occurring once. V gene TRBV14 combines with J gene TRBJ2-7, with unresolved D. The clonotype comes from a woman aged 30 to 39 with Graves' ophthalmopathy. Sequenced: blood. CDR3 DNA sequence: TGTGCCAGCAGCCAGGAGTTGACACCTTTCTACGAGCAGTACTTC. It codes for CASSQELTPFYEQYF.